These 15 T cell receptor beta chains originate from one sample sequenced in a study of CD8 T cells in Susac syndrome (dated by TCRdb to the late 2010s). Libraries were constructed by the immunoSEQ multiplex PCR assay. RNA was extracted with the RNeasy kit and roughly 0.45 to 1 ug was reverse transcribed using random hexamers. TCRdb reworked the public reads: Q25 trimming with fastp, MiXCR clone assembly, productive beta chains retained. Here each entry gathers all rows of one CDR3 protein and keeps the most common genes and DNA. Recorded for this sample are roughly 140,000 distinct CDR3 sequences; 95% to 96% of them occurred a single time. Approximately 0.15% of the sample lies in the top ten. The sequenced sample was CD8+ T cells from PBMCs. These receptors were taken from a human donor with multiple sclerosis.

The chain carries TRBV6-6 and TRBJ2-5; 13 bases line up with TRBD2. Germline assignment: CDR1 MNHNY and CDR2 SVGAGI (reference sequence). This CDR3 comprises 15 residues. The V gene end was trimmed by 5 bases and the J gene end by 9 bases; junction bases not matched to a gene: 9. CDR3 sequence: CASSEGLAGPGAQYF. Here the CDR3 DNA reads TGTGCCAGCAGTGAGGGACTAGCGGGGCCGGGGGCCCAGTACTTC.

The chain combines TRBV12-5 with TRBJ2-3; D gene unclear. CDR3 length equals 15 residues. CDR1 LGHNT and CDR2 FRNRAP come from the germline V gene. Trimming removed 3 bases at V and 2 bases at J, with 12 bases between. The CDR3 nucleotides read TGTGCTAGTGGTTTCCAGGTACCCATCACAGATACGCAGTATTTT. It specifies CASGFQVPITDTQYF.

The chain combines TRBV9 with TRBJ2-1; D possibly corresponds to TRBD2 (6 bases). The germline gives CDR1 SGDLS, CDR2 YYNGEE. There are 13 residues in the CDR3. The V and J ends lost 6 bases and 0 bases respectively, with 7 bases between them. The CDR3 nucleotides are TGTGCCAGCACGACTAGCTCCTACAATGAGCAGTTCTTC. The encoded protein is CASTTSSYNEQFF.

This clonotype has just one count. The chain links TRBV30 to TRBJ2-7; D remains ambiguous. The CDR3 has 11 amino acids. Deletions cut 0 bases from V and 6 bases from J, with 6 bases between. CDR1 and CDR2 from the germline V gene are GTSNPN and SVGIG (reference sequence). CDR3 protein: CAWSVPGEQYF. The CDR3 region has the DNA TGTGCCTGGAGTGTCCCTGGCGAGCAGTACTTC.

The chain combines TRBV27 with TRBJ2-6; no clear D gene. Germline V lookup: CDR1 MNHEY, CDR2 SMNVEV (reference sequence). The germline V and J ends were trimmed by 7 bases and 4 bases, with 8 bases remaining between them. There are 13 residues in the CDR3. The CDR3 reads CASTRRGANVLTF. The CDR3 region has the DNA TGTGCCAGCACTAGGAGAGGGGCCAACGTCCTGACTTTC.

The CDR3, as DNA: TGCAGTGCTAGGGACGGGGACTCTGGAAACACCATATATTTT. This sequence encodes CSARDGDSGNTIYF. This rearrangement joins TRBV20-1 to TRBJ1-3; unclear D gene. V lost 3 bases and J lost 0, with 9 bases in between. Germline V gene lookup returns CDR1 DFQATT and CDR2 SNEGSKA (reference sequence). The CDR3 spans 14 residues.

This chain connects TRBV3-1 to TRBJ2-5; 10 bases match TRBD2. V lost 2 bases, J lost 5 bases, and 14 bases stayed unmatched. The germline CDR1 and CDR2 sequences are LGHDT and YNNKEL (reference sequence). CDR3 length equals 18 residues. CDR3 region: CASSQPSAASGGHETQYF. The CDR3 DNA is TGTGCCAGCAGCCAACCCTCAGCGGCTAGCGGGGGCCACGAGACCCAGTACTTC.

The chain employs TRBV13 and TRBJ2-6, with D tentatively TRBD2 (6 bases). The V gene lost 5 bases and the J gene lost 2 bases, with 13 bases spanning the gap. The CDR3 is 16 residues long. Looked up from germline, CDR1 is PRHDT and CDR2 is FYEKMQ (reference sequence). The DNA for the CDR3 is TGTGCCAGCAGCCTGGGGACTCTAGCTGGGGCCAACGTCCTGACTTTC. As protein: CASSLGTLAGANVLTF.

The rearrangement joins TRBV20-1 to TRBJ1-1; D remains ambiguous. Trimming stripped 6 bases from V and 4 bases from J, with 18 bases between. The V gene's germline CDR1 is DFQATT and CDR2 SNEGSKA (reference sequence). There are 14 residues in the CDR3. The CDR3 is CSANRLRDTTEAFF. The DNA for the CDR3 is TGCAGTGCCAACCGATTACGAGATACCACTGAAGCTTTCTTT.

V gene TRBV9 combines with J gene TRBJ2-6; unclear D gene. The CDR3 runs 13 residues. In germline, CDR1 is SGDLS, CDR2 YYNGEE. The ends were cut back, 0 bases at V and 4 bases at J, with 2 bases in the middle. The chain's CDR3 is CASSVGGANVLTF. The CDR3 DNA reads TGTGCCAGCAGCGTAGGCGGGGCCAACGTCCTGACTTTC.

The genes are TRBV5-4 and TRBJ2-1, with 7 bases lining up with TRBD2. With 4 bases clipped from V and 6 bases from J, the junction kept 10 bases outside the gene matches. Germline CDR1 is SGHNT and CDR2 is YYREEE (reference sequence). The CDR3 has 15 residues. CDR3 coding DNA: TGTGCCAGCAGCCCAGCAGGATGGGGGGGCAATGAGCAGTTCTTC. Amino acid sequence: CASSPAGWGGNEQFF.

V is TRBV20-1 and J is TRBJ2-2; D is possibly TRBD2 (5 bases). Per germline, CDR1 DFQATT and CDR2 SNEGSKA (reference sequence). This CDR3 is built from 15 residues. V was trimmed by 0 bases and J by 6 bases, leaving 14 bases between them. As DNA, the CDR3 is TGCAGTGCTAGAGATCTGCGAGGGATTGCCGGGGAGCTGTTTTTT. The encoded protein is CSARDLRGIAGELFF.

The chain carries TRBV2 and TRBJ2-7, with D uncertain. Germline V lookup: CDR1 SNHLY, CDR2 FYNNEI. Trimming removed 6 bases at V and 2 bases at J, with 14 bases between. This CDR3 comprises 14 residues. The CDR3 bases are TGTGCCAGCAGCGACCCCGCGGCAGCCTACGAGCAGTACTTC. Protein: CASSDPAAAYEQYF.

The chain combines TRBV30 with TRBJ2-7; D is possibly TRBD1 or TRBD2 (6 bases each). Germline V gene sequence: CDR1 GTSNPN, CDR2 SVGIG (reference sequence). The CDR3 loop spans 12 amino acids. The germline V and J ends were trimmed by 7 bases and 5 bases, with 15 bases remaining between them. The CDR3 DNA is TGTGCCTCCGACGAGGGGGGAGACGAGCAGTACGTC. It specifies CASDEGGDEQYV.

This rearrangement joins TRBV7-9 to TRBJ2-7, with 13 nucleotides matching TRBD2. Germline V gene lookup returns CDR1 SEHNR and CDR2 FQNEAQ (reference sequence). V lost 5 bases to trimming and J lost 5 bases; unmatched junction nucleotides: 6. This CDR3 contains 15 residues. CDR3 DNA sequence: TGTGCCAGCAGCCTAACTAGCGGGGGGGCCCACGAGCAGTACTTC. Its protein is CASSLTSGGAHEQYF.